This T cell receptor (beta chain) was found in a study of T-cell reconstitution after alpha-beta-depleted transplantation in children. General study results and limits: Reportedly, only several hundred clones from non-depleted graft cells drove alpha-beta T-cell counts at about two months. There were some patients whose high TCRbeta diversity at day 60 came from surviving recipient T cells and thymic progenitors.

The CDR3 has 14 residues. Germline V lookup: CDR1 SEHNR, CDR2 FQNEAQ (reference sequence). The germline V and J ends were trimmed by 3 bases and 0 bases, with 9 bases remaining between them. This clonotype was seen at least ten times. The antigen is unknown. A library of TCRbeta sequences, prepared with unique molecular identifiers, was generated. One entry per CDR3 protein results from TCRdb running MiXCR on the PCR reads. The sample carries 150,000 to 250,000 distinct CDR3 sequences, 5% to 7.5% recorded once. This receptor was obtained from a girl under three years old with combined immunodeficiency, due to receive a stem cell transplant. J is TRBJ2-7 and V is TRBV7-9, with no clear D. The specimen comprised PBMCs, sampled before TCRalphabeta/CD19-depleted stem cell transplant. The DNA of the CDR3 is TGTGCCAGCAGCTTCCCCGTGTCCTCCTACGAGCAGTACTTC. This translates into CASSFPVSSYEQYF. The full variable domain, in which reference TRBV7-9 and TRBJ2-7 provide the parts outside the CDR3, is DTGVSQNPRHKITKRGQNVTFRCDPISEHNRLYWYRQTLGQGPEFLTYFQNEAQLEKSRLLSDRFSAERPKGSFSTLEIQRTEQGDSAMYLCASSFPVSSYEQYFGPGTRLTVT.